The sequence of this T cell receptor (beta chain) was determined in a study of cytomegalovirus exposure and HLA in healthy donors listed by TCRdb under 2017. Broadly, across the study: An earlier analysis of approximately 590 of the donors reported 250 to 350 Gb of sequence data and 120 million or so unique TCR beta sequences from 150 million to 200 million T cells. About 280 gigabases of sequencing data and tens of millions of unique TCR sequences were included in an early release covering 550 to 650 HLA-typed donors. The genetic ancestry cluster associated with self-reported Caucasian donors included over 80% of the roughly 390 genotyped donors. The study aimed to test whether signatures of past pathogen exposure could be identified by cataloging public T cell receptors. The study profiled the T cell repertoires of 500 to 800 subjects by immunosequencing and related them to cytomegalovirus serostatus. In addition to the first cohort of roughly 700 subjects, a separate validation cohort of under 150 different subjects was used. To predict cytomegalovirus infection status, the study combined high-throughput TCR immunosequencing, statistical association of individual TCRs with disease status, and machine learning. A later analysis re-analyzed previously published TCR beta repertoires from 550 to 700 donors and added high-resolution HLA genotyping to study TCR occurrence patterns. In the later analysis, no new phenotypic data were used to find candidate immune exposures; instead, reliance was placed on TCR beta sequences and their occurrence across donors. In an earlier analysis of a few hundred of the donors, high-throughput TCR beta sequencing was used to judge whether each TCR beta V gene segment behaved as functional or pseudogenic. Donor age, sex, ethnicity and CMV serostatus were collected together with the repertoire data. A later genetic analysis took genome-wide SNP genotypes for about 65% of the 666 donors and used that subset as a discovery cohort. Every repertoire in the discovery cohort had been generated on one and the same sequencing platform. Both class I and class II loci were covered by HLA typing, at four-digit resolution. The number of donors typed differed by locus, with 629-630 for A, B, C, DRB1 and DQB1, more than 500 for DQA1, approximately 580 for DPA1, and over 400 for DPB1. Because of strong linkage in the cohort, roughly 5 DR-DQ haplotypes were treated as single units for association and clustering. Among over 350 genotyped donors of the cohort, an average of 235,054 unique TCR beta nucleotide sequences were sequenced per donor, roughly 18% of them non-productive.

Study-wide conclusions, independent of this receptor: A further reported finding was that TCR beta sequences accurately predicted the HLA-A and HLA-B alleles for most subjects in the first cohort. CMV serostatus was the only immune exposure information available for the cohort. The classifier was reported to diagnose cytomegalovirus status with high specificity and sensitivity in both the original cohort and the validation cohort. Three of the identified cytomegalovirus-associated TCR beta chains were confirmed in vitro to be specific for cytomegalovirus antigens. Because counts were too low, roughly 17 rarely observed V segments, including chromosome 9 orphons, were left out of the earlier analysis of about 620 of the donors. The study listed approximately 150 TCR beta chains as associated with cytomegalovirus. Linkage disequilibrium might explain the correlated functional status among segregating V segments, but an unknown experimental factor could not be excluded. A later analysis found that HLA-associated TCR beta chains were more clonally expanded and had lower generation probabilities than equally common non-associated chains. This cohort had only TCR beta chains sequenced, and the lack of alpha or paired-chain data limited which features could be detected. In a later analysis, several top co-occurrence clusters were reported to appear linked to parvovirus B19, influenza, CMV and Epstein-Barr virus. According to the authors, the approach could potentially be generalized to other disease states and immunological phenotypes. V-gene and J-gene trimming of TCR beta chains was associated with a missense DCLRE1C variant in a later genetic analysis, and the association was replicated in an independent cohort. The 87-base-pair reads could not distinguish some IMGT-functional V segments, including TRBV6-2 and TRBV6-3, so those segments were excluded. Strong co-occurrence of HLA alleles, especially DR and DQ, made assigning TCR associations to individual alleles difficult. Because HLA typing was unavailable for some donors at each locus, only the typed subset was used in association tests. In a later genetic analysis, fewer N-insertions in productive TCRs were reported among donors in an Asian-associated ancestry cluster than the roughly 710-donor mean. In a later analysis, some 17,000 TCR beta sequences were associated with specific HLA alleles at a false discovery rate of 0.05. A group of highly shared sequence variants was considered likely to be a technical artifact of the sequencing pipeline. An earlier analysis of around 600 of the donors showed that most TCR beta V segments appeared in productive rearrangements either about 90% or about 30% of the time, which broadly matched IMGT annotations. According to a later analysis, TCR association rates differed among HLA loci, with DRB1 alleles showing the most associated TCRs and HLA-C alleles showing the fewest. Presence/absence analyses assumed roughly uniform sequencing depth across donors, an assumption that may not hold. According to a later analysis, most CMV-associated TCR beta chains appeared to be HLA-restricted, and the HLA associations seemed to be driven largely by CMV exposure. While some public TCRs were present in many individuals, most TCR sequences turned up only very rarely across donors.

This clone appeared a few times. It has no known antigen specificity. No base qualities exist here, and no much larger clone lies one base off it. The method behind the library was the immunoSEQ multiplex PCR assay. A mixture of 60 forward primers for TCR Vbeta segments and 13 reverse primers for TCR Jbeta segments was used in the multiplex PCR. The CDR3 region of rearranged TCR beta genes was amplified from genomic DNA by a multiplex PCR assay. The amplified TCR beta libraries were sequenced on the Illumina HiSeq System as 87-base-pair reads. On the study's bioinformatics: In a later analysis, 70 million to 95 million unique TCR beta chains were counted across the 500 to 850 repertoires, and about 9.9 million of these chains were shared by at least two donors. Raw reads were error-corrected and collapsed into unique sequences by a nearest-neighbor algorithm in which closely related sequences were merged to remove PCR and sequencing errors. CDR3 sequences were aligned to IMGT reference sequences to assign V, D and J gene segments. For a sequence to be retained, a match of at least six nucleotides was required to both a V gene segment and a J gene segment. A rearrangement was called productive if the CDR3 had no stop codons and remained in frame with V and J, and every other rearrangement was called non-productive. Following IMGT convention, CDR3 was defined as the stretch from the second conserved V-encoded cysteine up to the conserved J-encoded phenylalanine. The earlier analysis of about 610 of the donors excluded sequences that lacked an unambiguous match to a single V gene segment. In an earlier analysis of approximately 590 of the donors, a V segment was called functional when productive rearrangements were above 56.7%, and segregating when the standard deviation between donors exceeded 5%. A statistical classification framework was built to diagnose cytomegalovirus status from the catalog of TCR beta chain sequences. In a later analysis, V and J genes were assigned by comparing TCR nucleotide sequences against IMGT/GENE-DB human TR gene sequences. Using the TCRdist pipeline, a later analysis assigned CDR3 sequences along with most-parsimonious VDJ recombination scenarios. In a later analysis, every TCR beta chain was defined by the combination of its CDR3 amino acid sequence and its V-gene family, and reads without a unique V-gene family were dropped. To address suspected cross-contamination and a sequencing artifact, a later analysis removed 450 to 700 highly shared, low-generation-probability nucleotide sequences. In a later analysis, a clonal expansion index for each public chain was calculated from normalized within-repertoire ranks of inferred template counts. A later analysis computed generation probabilities with a VDJ recombination model fitted to out-of-frame rearrangements, and checked the results against IGoR. In a later analysis, TCR-TCR, TCR-HLA and TCR-CMV co-occurrence was scored with hypergeometric tests, and a repertoire-size bias correction was applied to TCR pairs. To estimate false discovery rates, a later analysis permuted the HLA or CMV assignments 20 times. In a later analysis, co-occurring TCRs were grouped using DBSCAN, and TCRdist sequence similarity was added for clustering within HLA-allele-positive subsets. Repertoires with fewer than 30,000 or more than 120,000 public chains, plus five repertoires with anomalous nucleotide sharing, were excluded from co-occurrence clustering. TCRdb carries this immuneACCESS record with in-frame sequences only. Its versions omit some clonotypes, under half of them owing to an unresolved V gene in the studies checked, with the rest unexplained. V, J and clone size are taken as reported in that table, and D and trimming were inferred from the DNA itself. The sample table records roughly 100,000 clones; more than 75% of these occur just once. The leading ten clones occupy approximately 10% of the sample.

The CDR3 measures 19 amino acids from cysteine to phenylalanine. The only DNA kept is the CDR3, 57 bases in frame from the first base. V is cut back by 0 bases and J by 3 bases, with 16 bases in the junction unmatched. Reading the germline V gene gives CDR1 SGHDN and CDR2 FVKESK. The cohort was made up of hundreds of healthy bone marrow donors. All cohort members were sampled while nominally healthy, although unrecorded immune exposures were likely present. The donor was CMV seropositive and belonged to the group of about 290 seropositive cohort members. A peripheral blood sample was collected from each donor, and TCR beta sequencing was performed on peripheral blood mononuclear cells. Genomic DNA extraction from the blood cell samples was performed with the Qiagen DNeasy Blood Extraction Kit.

The receptor chain draws on TRBV14 and TRBJ2-7, with 8 bases matching TRBD1. Sequencing was done on a sample of PBMCs. The origin of this receptor is a woman aged 18-35 years in good health and CMV-seropositive. Here is the DNA: TGTGCCAGCAGCCAAGACGGGTGGGGGCAGGGGGCGTCCGACTACGAGCAGTACTTC. Its translation is CASSQDGWGQGASDYEQYF.